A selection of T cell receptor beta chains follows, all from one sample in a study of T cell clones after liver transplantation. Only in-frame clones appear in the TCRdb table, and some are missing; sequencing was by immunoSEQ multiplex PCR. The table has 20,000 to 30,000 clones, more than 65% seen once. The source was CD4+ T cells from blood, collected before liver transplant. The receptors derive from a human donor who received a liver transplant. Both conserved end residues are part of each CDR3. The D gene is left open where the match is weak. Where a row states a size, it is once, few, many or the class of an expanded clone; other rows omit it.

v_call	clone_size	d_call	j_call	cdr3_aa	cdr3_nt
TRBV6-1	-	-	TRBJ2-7	CASTTGPGITYEQYF	TGTGCCAGCACAACGGGGCCAGGGATTACCTACGAGCAGTACTTC
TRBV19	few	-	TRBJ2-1	CASSIDYGSRANNEQFF	TGTGCCAGTAGTATAGACTACGGGAGTAGGGCCAACAATGAGCAGTTCTTC
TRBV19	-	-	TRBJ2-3	CASRDPRVGTTDTQYF	TGTGCCAGTAGAGATCCCAGGGTGGGCACTACAGATACGCAGTATTTT
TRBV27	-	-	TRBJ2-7	CASSKGGWASYEQYF	TGTGCCAGCTCCAAGGGGGGGTGGGCCTCCTACGAGCAGTACTTC
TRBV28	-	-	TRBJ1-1	CASSSLGTVHMNTEAFF	TGTGCCAGCAGTTCGCTGGGGACCGTCCACATGAACACTGAAGCTTTCTTT
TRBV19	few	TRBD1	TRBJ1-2	CASSIGTDYGYTF	TGTGCCAGTAGTATCGGGACAGACTATGGCTACACCTTC
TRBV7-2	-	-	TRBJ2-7	CASSSPDYEQYF	TGTGCCAGCAGCTCTCCCGACTACGAGCAGTACTTC
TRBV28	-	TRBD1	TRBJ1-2	CASSPGQGGGYTF	TGTGCCAGCAGTCCTGGACAGGGAGGTGGCTACACCTTC
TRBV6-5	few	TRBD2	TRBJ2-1	CASTLSGSTYNEQFF	TGTGCCAGCACATTGAGCGGGAGTACCTACAATGAGCAGTTCTTC
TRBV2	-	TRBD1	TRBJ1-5	CASSEGQGWFQPQHF	TGTGCCAGCAGTGAGGGACAGGGGTGGTTTCAGCCCCAGCATTTT
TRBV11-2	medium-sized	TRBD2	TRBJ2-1	CASSPWTSGRATSYNEQFF	TGTGCCAGCAGCCCGTGGACTAGCGGGAGGGCAACATCCTACAATGAGCAGTTCTTC
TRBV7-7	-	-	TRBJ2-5	CASSLERGETQYF	TGTGCCAGCAGCTTAGAAAGAGGGGAGACCCAGTACTTC
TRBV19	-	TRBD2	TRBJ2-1	CATRDRSSGRKNEQFF	TGTGCCACCCGGGACAGGAGTAGCGGGAGGAAGAATGAGCAGTTCTTC
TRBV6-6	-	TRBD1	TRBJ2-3	CASRGQSTDTQYF	TGTGCCAGCCGGGGACAGTCAACAGATACGCAGTATTTT
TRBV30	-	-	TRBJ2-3	CAGSVDPDTQYF	TGTGCCGGATCAGTAGACCCAGATACGCAGTATTTT
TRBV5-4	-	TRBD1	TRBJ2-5	CASSLDRGQSGTQYF	TGTGCCAGCAGCTTGGATCGGGGACAGTCTGGGACCCAGTACTTC
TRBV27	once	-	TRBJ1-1	CASQAGTYTEAFF	TGTGCCTCCCAAGCCGGGACATACACTGAAGCTTTCTTT
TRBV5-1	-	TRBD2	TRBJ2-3	CASSSGLAGTISTDTQYF	TGCGCCAGCAGCTCGGGACTAGCGGGTACAATCAGCACAGATACGCAGTATTTT
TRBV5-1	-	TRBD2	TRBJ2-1	CASSFLPSGSGIEQFF	TGCGCCAGCAGCTTTCTCCCTAGCGGGAGTGGCATTGAGCAGTTCTTC
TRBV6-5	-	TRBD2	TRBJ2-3	CASSRAGASTDTQYF	TGTGCCAGCTCCCGAGCGGGGGCAAGCACAGATACGCAGTATTTT
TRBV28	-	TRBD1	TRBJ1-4	CASSLETGGGNEKLFF	TGTGCCAGCAGTTTGGAGACAGGGGGGGGTAATGAAAAACTGTTTTTT
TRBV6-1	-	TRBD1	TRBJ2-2	CASSLWTGTTGELFF	TGTGCCAGCAGTCTCTGGACAGGCACGACCGGGGAGCTGTTTTTT
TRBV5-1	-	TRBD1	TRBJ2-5	CASSFGTGQETQYF	TGCGCCAGCAGCTTCGGGACAGGGCAGGAGACCCAGTACTTC
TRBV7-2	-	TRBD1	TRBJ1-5	CASSLVVGDRGAQPQHF	TGTGCCAGCAGCTTAGTTGTTGGGGACAGGGGGGCACAGCCCCAGCATTTT
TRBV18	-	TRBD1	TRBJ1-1	CASSPTRGGSTEAFF	TGTGCCAGCTCACCGACCAGGGGGGGAAGCACTGAAGCTTTCTTT
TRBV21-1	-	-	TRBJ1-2	CASTLFPFGMNYGYTF	TGTGCCAGCACCCTTTTCCCGTTTGGGATGAACTATGGCTACACCTTC
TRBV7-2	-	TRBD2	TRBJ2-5	CASSLEGLAGRPGETQYF	TGTGCCAGCAGCTTAGAAGGACTAGCGGGGCGCCCCGGGGAGACCCAGTACTTC
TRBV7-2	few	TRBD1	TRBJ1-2	CASSSTGGGGYTF	TGTGCCAGCAGCTCGACAGGGGGCGGTGGCTACACCTTC
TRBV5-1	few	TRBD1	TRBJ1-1	CASSDRGTEAFF	TGCGCCAGCAGCGACAGGGGGACTGAAGCTTTCTTT
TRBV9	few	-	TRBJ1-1	CASSVLSQGNTEAFF	TGTGCCAGCAGCGTGTTGTCTCAAGGAAACACTGAAGCTTTCTTT
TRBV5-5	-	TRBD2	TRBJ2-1	CASSFGIWTSGTAYNEQFF	TGTGCCAGCAGCTTCGGGATTTGGACTAGCGGGACGGCCTACAATGAGCAGTTCTTC
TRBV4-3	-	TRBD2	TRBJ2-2	CASSQEGGRASGELFF	TGCGCCAGCAGCCAAGAGGGCGGGAGGGCCTCCGGGGAGCTGTTTTTT
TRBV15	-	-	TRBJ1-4	CATSRDLGGNEKLFF	TGTGCCACCAGCAGAGATTTAGGGGGGAATGAAAAACTGTTTTTT
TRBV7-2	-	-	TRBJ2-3	CASSLVAGRADTQYF	TGTGCCAGCAGCTTAGTGGCAGGGCGAGCAGATACGCAGTATTTT
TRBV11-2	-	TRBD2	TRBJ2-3	CASSLVFPSGRVFTDTQYF	TGTGCCAGCAGCTTAGTTTTTCCTAGCGGGAGAGTTTTCACAGATACGCAGTATTTT
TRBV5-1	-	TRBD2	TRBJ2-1	CASSAATSGGAYNEQFF	TGCGCCAGCAGCGCCGCTACTAGCGGGGGGGCTTACAATGAGCAGTTCTTC
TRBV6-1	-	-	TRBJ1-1	CASSEAGSDTEAFF	TGTGCCAGCAGTGAAGCAGGATCGGACACTGAAGCTTTCTTT
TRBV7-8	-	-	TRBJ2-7	CASSRLGLHEQYF	TGTGCCAGCAGCCGTCTGGGACTCCACGAGCAGTACTTC
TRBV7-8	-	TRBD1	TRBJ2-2	CASSMDRGGELFF	TGTGCCAGCAGCATGGACAGGGGCGGGGAGCTGTTTTTT
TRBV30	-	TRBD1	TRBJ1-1	CAGLDRQTEAFF	TGTGCCGGACTGGACAGGCAGACTGAAGCTTTCTTT
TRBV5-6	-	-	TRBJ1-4	CASRKQANNEKLFF	TGTGCCAGCAGAAAACAGGCGAATAATGAAAAACTGTTTTTT
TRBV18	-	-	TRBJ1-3	CASSPSYGDSGNTIYF	TGTGCCAGCTCTCCTAGCTACGGGGACTCTGGAAACACCATATATTTT
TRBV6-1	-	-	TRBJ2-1	CASSEMQGTYNEQFF	TGTGCCAGCAGTGAAATGCAGGGGACCTACAATGAGCAGTTCTTC
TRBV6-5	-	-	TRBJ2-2	CASSKYGPGELFF	TGTGCCAGCAGTAAATACGGCCCCGGGGAGCTGTTTTTT
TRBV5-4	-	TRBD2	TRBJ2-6	CASSLAGGGSGANVLTF	TGTGCCAGCAGCTTGGCGGGCGGGGGGTCTGGGGCCAACGTCCTGACTTTC
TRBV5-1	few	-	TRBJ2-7	CASSFGGSTAHEQYF	TGCGCCAGCAGCTTTGGTGGGTCCACGGCCCACGAGCAGTACTTC
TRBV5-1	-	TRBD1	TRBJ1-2	CASSLAQGTETNYGYTF	TGCGCCAGCAGCTTGGCCCAAGGGACAGAAACTAACTATGGCTACACCTTC
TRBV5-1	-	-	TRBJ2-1	CASSLLTGTLQDEQFF	TGCGCCAGCAGCTTGTTGACAGGCACCCTCCAGGATGAGCAGTTCTTC
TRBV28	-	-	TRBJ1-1	CASSPLEGRTEAFF	TGTGCCAGCAGCCCCTTAGAGGGGAGGACTGAAGCTTTCTTT
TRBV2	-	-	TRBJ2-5	CASSEALGHF	TGTGCCAGCAGTGAAGCGCTGGGTCACTTC
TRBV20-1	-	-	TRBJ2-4	CSASGQIQYF	TGCAGTGCTAGTGGACAGATTCAGTACTTC
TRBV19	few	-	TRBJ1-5	CASSIERDQPQHF	TGTGCCAGTAGTATAGAACGGGATCAGCCCCAGCATTTT
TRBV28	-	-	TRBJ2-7	CASSSLGTRHEQYF	TGTGCCAGCAGTTCCTTGGGGACTCGACACGAGCAGTACTTC
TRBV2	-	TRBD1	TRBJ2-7	CASSEARGTGTYEQYF	TGTGCCAGCAGTGAAGCGCGAGGGACAGGGACCTACGAGCAGTACTTC